This T cell receptor beta chain was sequenced in a study of CD8+ T cells in alopecia areata. Across the study: The authors scored treated patients' severity by affected scalp percentage.

The CDR3 contains 15 residues. Germline CDR1 reads SGDLS; CDR2 reads YYNGEE. V shed 1 base, J shed 0 bases, and the junction held 2 bases outside the gene matches. Treatment given: oral pan-JAK inhibitor, 5-10 mg twice daily. Individuals with alopecia areata gave both lesional scalp punch biopsies and peripheral blood for collection. Following RNA extraction, reverse transcription yielded cDNA that acted as the sequencing template. Produced via immunoSEQ multiplex PCR; TCRdb's table is partial and in-frame only. The data hold 200,000 to 250,000 clones, with under 70% observed a single time. This clone was counted once. The antigen remains undetermined. Study-level findings and limits: When scalp samples are sequenced, resident alphabeta T cells of normal skin are also captured. Affected scalp, especially in alopecia totalis/universalis, had a higher clonality than normal scalp did.

V usage is TRBV9 and J usage is TRBJ2-3; 7 bases are shared with TRBD1. The receptor was isolated from a human donor with alopecia areata. Sequencing used CD4+ T cells sorted from blood, obtained at week 4, from a patient treated with tofacitinib. The CDR3 reads CASSVRQGSTDTQYF. The CDR3 DNA follows: TGTGCCAGCAGCGTACGACAGGGAAGCACAGATACGCAGTATTTT.